This T cell receptor (beta chain) was recorded in a study of T cell clonotyping in hematopoietic cell transplantation. The wider study: Cytoreduction preceded collection of pretransplant recipient samples.

J lost 6 bases, V lost 0 bases, and 4 bases had no gene match. CDR1 LNHDA and CDR2 SQIVND come from the germline V gene (reference sequence). The CDR3 runs to 15 residues. General observations from the study: Pathologically expanded recipient clonotypes increased progressively from day 30 to day 180 as diversity fell.

Some clones are missing from TCRdb's copy, which holds only in-frame ones; the method was immunoSEQ multiplex PCR. The table shows about 47,000 clones, with roughly 80% occurring only once. For this clone: Its antigen is unidentified.

Noted time point: recipient sample about 28 days before transplant, after cytoreduction. This clonotype was obtained from a man aged 55 to 70 with myelodysplastic syndrome. Some clones in this sample may be carry-over from other donors' samples. V gene TRBV19 combines with J gene TRBJ2-4; 8 bases are shared with TRBD2. The sequencing used peripheral blood mononuclear cells, collected before stem cell transplant. DNA of the CDR3: TGTGCCAGTAGTATAGATCTCAGCGGGGGAAACATTCAGTACTTC. This sequence encodes CASSIDLSGGNIQYF.